The present TCR beta chain was sequenced within a study of T cell responses to AZD1222 COVID-19 vaccine. Study at large: Second-dose timings of about 4 or about 12 weeks were pooled. Findings and limits, study-wide: The study found Spike-specific TCR breadth and depth rose after two AZD1222 doses.

The germline V gene has CDR1 SQVTM and CDR2 ANQGSEA. The CDR3 extends over 14 amino acids. V was shortened by 5 bases and J by 4 bases, with 17 bases between the two germline ends. Regarding this clone: Its antigen is still unknown.

The repertoire was sequenced with immunoSEQ multiplex PCR; TCRdb's copy has only in-frame clones and lacks some. The sample lists 90,000 to 140,000 clones, roughly 87% occurring once. Sample: peripheral blood, taken on day 0 of AZD1222 vaccination. The receptor's source is an adult in good health. The chain links TRBV29-1 to TRBJ1-1, with D hard to call. The CDR3 nucleotides are TGCAGCGTTCGGTTCGGACTAGGCAGCACTGAAGCTTTCTTT. It specifies CSVRFGLGSTEAFF.